This T cell receptor beta chain was sequenced in a study of blood T cell repertoires in COVID-19. Overall study context: The United States, Italy and Spain were the sources of the acute and convalescent COVID-19 samples.

This clone occurred a few times. Assay: immunoSEQ multiplex PCR; the TCRdb copy retains only in-frame clones and omits some. Of 150,000 to 200,000 clones in the sample, around 79% were seen once. Trimming shortened V by 9 bases and J by 2 bases, and 13 bases separated the two germline ends. Germline lookup yields CDR1 MNHEY and CDR2 SVGAGI. CDR3 length: 13 residues. Sequences were obtained from peripheral blood. The sequence came from a woman between 70 and 85 years old with acute or convalescent COVID-19. The chain uses TRBV6-5 and TRBJ1-1; D might be TRBD1 (6 bases). CDR3 region: CASFRGGNTEAFF. CDR3 DNA sequence: TGTGCCAGTTTTCGAGGGGGTAACACTGAAGCTTTCTTT.